This TCR beta chain was sequenced during a study of OX40 agonist ivuxolimab in advanced cancers. Here immunoSEQ multiplex PCR was the method, and the copy in TCRdb shows in-frame clones only, minus some. The repertoire holds about 60,000 clones, with 80% to 90% as singletons. The sequence came from an adult with an advanced solid tumor such as melanoma, head and neck, liver or kidney cancer. The source was CD4+ or CD8+ T cells sorted from blood, collected in a trial of the OX40 agonist ivuxolimab.

As DNA, the CDR3 is TGTGCCAGCAGACGGGACCTCGGGGCCTACGAGCAGTACTTC. Its protein product is CASRRDLGAYEQYF. The rearrangement links TRBV11-2 to TRBJ2-7; D is perhaps TRBD1 or TRBD2 (5 bases each). The CDR3 totals 14 residues. In germline, CDR1 is SGHAT, CDR2 FQNNGV. The germline V and J ends were trimmed by 6 bases and 2 bases, with 14 bases remaining between them. The full variable domain, with the rest looked up from reference TRBV11-2 and TRBJ2-7, is EAGVAQSPRYKIIEKRQSVAFWCNPISGHATLYWYQQILGQGPKLLIQFQNNGVVDDSQLPKDRFSAERLKGVDSTLKIQPAKLEDSAVYLCASRRDLGAYEQYFGPGTRLTVT.